This T cell receptor (beta chain) was sequenced for a study of T cell changes during pregnancy in multiple sclerosis. The CDR3 extends over 14 amino acids. In germline, CDR1 is SGHAT, CDR2 FQDESV (reference sequence). Trimming removed 3 bases from V and 7 bases from J; junction bases left unmatched: 5. Method: immunoSEQ multiplex PCR; TCRdb's copy keeps in-frame clones and lacks some. The profile shows roughly 60,000 clones, roughly 90% of them singletons. This specimen was peripheral blood, taken before pregnancy. This sequence was found in a female donor with multiple sclerosis, enrolled in a pregnancy study. The chain combines TRBV11-1 with TRBJ2-2; 7 nucleotides match TRBD1. The CDR3 nucleotides read TGTGCCAGCAGCTTTGACAGGGTTAACGGGGAGCTGTTTTTT. Protein product: CASSFDRVNGELFF.